This TCR beta chain was sequenced in a study of shared clonotypes between healthy human individuals. General study results and limits: Exclusively blood specimens were collected; tissue repertoires likely differ.

Libraries were prepared by immunoSEQ multiplex PCR; TCRdb keeps only in-frame clonotypes and omits some of them. The sample has about 2.4 million clones, over 85% seen once; the top ten hold 0.36%. This CDR3 has 16 residues. From germline, CDR1 is ENHRY and CDR2 SYGVKD. V dropped 4 bases and J dropped 3; count of bases not matched to a gene: 7. This clone was seen just once. Its antigen is not known. The TCR sequence derives from a man aged 18 to 30 in good health. Some clones in this sample may be carry-over from other donors' samples. Material for sequencing was naive CD4+ T cells from PBMCs. Described subset: CD45RA+ positively selected. This chain links TRBV10-3 with TRBJ2-2, with 8 positions matching TRBD2. As DNA, the CDR3 is TGTGCCATCAGTGGAAGTGAGACTAGCGACACCGGGGAGCTGTTTTTT. Protein: CAISGSETSDTGELFF.